This TCR beta chain was retrieved from a study of blood T cell repertoires in COVID-19. Looking at the study overall: Donors in the United States, Italy and Spain gave samples during acute or convalescent COVID-19. T cells, B-cell-depleted T cells, or PBMCs provided the cDNA or gDNA that served as material.

Germline V gene lookup returns CDR1 LNHDA and CDR2 SQIVND (reference sequence). CDR3 length equals 13 residues. V was cut by 5 bases and J by 0 bases, with 7 bases left in between. Under the authors' procedure: Amplification of reference gene primers was used by the study to estimate nucleated cell counts. The repertoire was sequenced with immunoSEQ multiplex PCR; TCRdb's copy has only in-frame clones and lacks some. The DNA was the basis for D and trimming; V, J and clone size are from that table. The sample holds under 70,000 clones, about 83% seen once. The V and J genes are TRBV19 and TRBJ1-2; no clear D. The TCR comes from a man between 45 and 60 years old with acute or convalescent COVID-19. Sequenced material: peripheral blood. DNA of the CDR3: TGTGCCAGTAGTCGTCCAGCTAACTATGGCTACACCTTC. This codes for CASSRPANYGYTF.